These 18 T cell receptor beta chains share one sample of origin, sequenced in a study of vaccination effects on CD4 cells after COVID-19. What these receptors recognize is not known. ViraFEST used viral peptide pools to expand antigen-specific CD4+ T cells before sequencing. Subsequent to 10 days of culture, CD4+ T cells were isolated. SARS-CoV-2 infection was confirmed by PCR in the person between March and December 2020. Participants received two doses of either the BNT162b2 or mRNA-1273 vaccine. Sequenced by immunoSEQ multiplex PCR; TCRdb stores in-frame clones only, minus some. The sample holds more than 13,000 clones, roughly 70% seen once. The sequencing here drew on CD4+ T cells from PBMCs cultured with HCoV-NL63 spike peptides, taken after COVID-19 vaccination. Every receptor here comes from a human donor who had a prior SARS-CoV-2 infection.

This chain connects TRBV4-3 to TRBJ2-3, with 10 bases matching TRBD2. The J segment lost 9 bases and the V segment lost 4 bases, leaving 13 bases of the junction unmatched. Germline V CDR1 and CDR2: LGHNA, YSLEER. The CDR3 is 16 residues long. In nucleotides, the CDR3 is TGCGCCAGCAGCCGAGCTCCCGGGACTAGCGTCCCAACGCAGTATTTT. Translated: CASSRAPGTSVPTQYF.

This clone was detected once. V and J are TRBV5-6 and TRBJ2-7; D is unresolved. Germline V gene sequence: CDR1 SGHDT, CDR2 YYEEEE. This CDR3 contains 11 residues. Trimming shortened V by 4 bases and J by 3 bases, and 5 bases separated the two germline ends. CDR3 nucleotide sequence: TGTGCCAGCAGCGGAAACTACGAGCAGTACTTC. It translates to CASSGNYEQYF. The full variable domain, rest sourced from reference TRBV5-6 and TRBJ2-7, is DAGVTQSPTHLIKTRGQQVTLRCSPKSGHDTVSWYQQALGQGPQFIFQYYEEEERQRGNFPDRFSGHQFPNYSSELNVNALLLGDSALYLCASSGNYEQYFGPGTRLTVT.

The chain has TRBV6-5 and TRBJ2-1, with D tentatively TRBD1 (6 bases). Trimming removed 0 bases at V and 8 bases at J, with 17 bases between. Germline-derived CDR1 and CDR2 are MNHEY and SVGAGI. CDR3 size: 16 residues. The CDR3 bases are TGTGCCAGCAGTTACTCCTACCAGGGGCTTTGGTATGAGCAGTTCTTC. Protein product: CASSYSYQGLWYEQFF.

The chain joins TRBV7-2 to TRBJ1-5; D ambiguous. This CDR3 contains 16 residues. Germline V gene data show CDR1 as SGHTA and CDR2 as FQGNSA. V lost 2 bases and J 4 bases, leaving 15 bases between the germline ends. Here the CDR3 reads CASSLTVRTFNQPQHF. The CDR3 coding sequence is TGTGCCAGCAGCTTAACGGTCAGGACCTTTAATCAGCCCCAGCATTTT.

The chain joins TRBV5-1 to TRBJ2-2, with 10 bases fitting TRBD2. Trimming removed 4 bases from V and 6 bases from J; junction bases left unmatched: 6. Per germline, CDR1 SGHRS and CDR2 YFSETQ. The CDR3 sequence is 15 residues long. The CDR3 here is CASSISGGAPGELFF. CDR3 nucleotides: TGCGCCAGCAGCATAAGCGGGGGGGCCCCCGGGGAGCTGTTTTTT.

This chain uses TRBV27 with TRBJ2-1; D might be TRBD1 (6 bases). From germline, CDR1 is MNHEY and CDR2 SMNVEV (reference sequence). Trimming stripped 1 base from V and 9 bases from J, with 19 bases between. This CDR3 spans 16 amino acids. The CDR3: CASSLLLFGTTFEQFF. DNA of the CDR3: TGTGCCAGCAGTTTATTACTTTTTGGGACAACTTTTGAGCAGTTCTTC.

This chain links TRBV6-5 with TRBJ1-2; no reliable D call. This CDR3 region has 15 residues. V lost 2 bases to trimming and J lost 4 bases, with 14 bases between them. The germline V gene has CDR1 MNHEY and CDR2 SVGAGI. The DNA for the CDR3 is TGTGCCAGCAGTTACGGGCACACCCTAGGCTATGGCTACACCTTC. Translated, it gives CASSYGHTLGYGYTF.

DNA for the CDR3: TGCGCCAGCAGCCCCCGGGAAACTACCGGGACAGGGGTGATCAGGGCCAACGTCCTGACTTTC. It specifies CASSPRETTGTGVIRANVLTF. This rearrangement joins TRBV4-1 to TRBJ2-6, with 10 bases lining up with TRBD1. The junction had 20 bases not matched to a gene; V was cut back by 4 bases and J by 5 bases. CDR3 length: 21 residues. Germline-derived CDR1 and CDR2 are MGHRA and YSYEKL.

The chain is built from TRBV6-1 and TRBJ2-5; no definite D call. V was cut by 0 bases and J by 6 bases, with 11 bases left in between. Germline CDR1 reads MNHNS; CDR2 reads SASEGT. CDR3 size: 14 residues. CDR3 protein: CASSEAGALKTQYF. CDR3 nucleotide sequence: TGTGCCAGCAGTGAAGCAGGAGCTTTGAAGACCCAGTACTTC.

The chain uses TRBV12-3 or TRBV12-4 and TRBJ1-2; D perhaps matches TRBD1 (5 bases). This CDR3 has 12 residues. The germline V and J ends were trimmed by 5 bases and 4 bases, with 8 bases remaining between them. DNA of the CDR3: TGTGCCAGCAGTCCGGGACCCTATGGCTACACCTTC. Translating it yields CASSPGPYGYTF.

The chain employs TRBV27 and TRBJ1-1; D gene unclear. The germline V gene has CDR1 MNHEY and CDR2 SMNVEV (reference sequence). There are 13 residues in the CDR3. The ends were cut back, 3 bases at V and 1 base at J, with 6 bases in the middle. The CDR3 bases are TGTGCCAGCAGTTTGAGGAGGAACACTGAAGCTTTCTTT. Translating gives CASSLRRNTEAFF.

The chain joins TRBV7-2 to TRBJ1-2, with 7 bases lining up with TRBD1. Germline-derived CDR1 and CDR2 are SGHTA and FQGNSA. CDR3 length: 16 residues. After removal of 1 base from V and 8 bases from J, the junction contained 13 bases not matched to a gene. The DNA of the CDR3 is TGTGCCAGCAGCTTAGTGTGGGGACAGCAAGTCGGGGGCTACACCTTC. This sequence encodes CASSLVWGQQVGGYTF.

The chain links TRBV2 to TRBJ1-1, with a possible D match to TRBD1 (5 bases). Trimming shortened V by 3 bases and J by 5 bases, and 10 bases separated the two germline ends. Looked up from germline, CDR1 is SNHLY and CDR2 is FYNNEI. The CDR3 has 13 residues. For the CDR3, the DNA is TGTGCCAGCAGTGATGGGGGGTGGACTGAAGCTTTCTTT. It codes for CASSDGGWTEAFF.

This clone was observed a few times. CDR3 DNA sequence: TGTGCCAGCAGCTTTCGAGGAAGGAATTCACCCCTCCACTTT. Translated: CASSFRGRNSPLHF. V usage is TRBV11-2 and J usage is TRBJ1-6; D remains ambiguous. Germline V CDR1 and CDR2: SGHAT, FQNNGV. V lost 3 bases, J lost 7 bases, and 10 bases lay in between. There are 14 residues in the CDR3.

The chain is built from TRBV11-3 and TRBJ1-2; D uncertain. V was shortened by 5 bases and J by 3 bases, with 16 bases between the two germline ends. The CDR3 spans 15 residues. CDR1 SGHNT and CDR2 YENEEA come from the germline V gene. This CDR3 reads CASSPLSTDDYGYTF. The DNA of the CDR3 is TGTGCCAGCAGCCCATTATCCACAGACGACTATGGCTACACCTTC.

The rearrangement links TRBV7-2 to TRBJ2-3; 9 bases align to TRBD2. The germline V gene has CDR1 SGHTA and CDR2 FQGNSA. V gave up 1 base and J gave up 2 bases; unmatched junction bases: 7. This CDR3 is 17 amino acids long. The CDR3 spells CASSLVFLAGPTDTQYF. CDR3 nucleotides: TGTGCCAGCAGCTTAGTATTTCTAGCGGGGCCCACAGATACGCAGTATTTT.

The chain has TRBV11-2 and TRBJ2-7; maybe TRBD1 (5 bases). V was shortened by 5 bases and J by 4 bases, with 15 bases between the two germline ends. Germline V gene lookup returns CDR1 SGHAT and CDR2 FQNNGV. The CDR3 is 14 amino acids. The CDR3 nucleotides are TGTGCCAGCAGCCCCCTCCAGGGAAAGTACGAGCAGTACTTC. Translated, it gives CASSPLQGKYEQYF.

The V call is TRBV12-5, the J call TRBJ2-1, with TRBD2 as a possible D gene (5 bases). Trimming pared 6 bases from V and 8 bases from J, leaving 17 bases between. The CDR3 length is 14 residues. Germline assignment: CDR1 LGHNT and CDR2 FRNRAP. The CDR3 sequence: CASGSRPLRDEQFF. The CDR3 DNA sequence: TGTGCTAGTGGCTCCCGACCTCTGCGGGATGAGCAGTTCTTC.